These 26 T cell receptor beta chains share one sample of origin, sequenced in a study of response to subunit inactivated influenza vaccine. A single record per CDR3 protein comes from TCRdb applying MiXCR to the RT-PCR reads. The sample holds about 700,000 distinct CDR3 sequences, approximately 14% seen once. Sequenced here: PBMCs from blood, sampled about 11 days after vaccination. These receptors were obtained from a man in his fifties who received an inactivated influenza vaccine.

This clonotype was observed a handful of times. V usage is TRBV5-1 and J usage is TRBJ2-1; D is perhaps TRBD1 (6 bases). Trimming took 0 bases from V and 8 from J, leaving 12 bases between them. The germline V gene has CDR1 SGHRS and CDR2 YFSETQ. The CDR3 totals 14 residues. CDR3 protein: CASSLDRVRDEQFF. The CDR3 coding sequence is TGCGCCAGCAGCTTGGACAGGGTTAGGGATGAGCAGTTCTTC. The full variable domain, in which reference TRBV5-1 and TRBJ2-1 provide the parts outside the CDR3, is KAGVTQTPRYLIKTRGQQVTLSCSPISGHRSVSWYQQTPGQGLQFLFEYFSETQRNKGNFPGRFSGRQFSNSRSEMNVSTLELGDSALYLCASSLDRVRDEQFFGPGTRLTVL.

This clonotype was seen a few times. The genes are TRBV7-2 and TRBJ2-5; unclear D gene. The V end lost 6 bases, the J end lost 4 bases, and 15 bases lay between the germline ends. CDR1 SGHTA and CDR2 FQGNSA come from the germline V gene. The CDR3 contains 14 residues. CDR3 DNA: TGTGCCAGCAGTTCTCATCCAGTGGGAGAGACCCAGTACTTC. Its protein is CASSSHPVGETQYF.

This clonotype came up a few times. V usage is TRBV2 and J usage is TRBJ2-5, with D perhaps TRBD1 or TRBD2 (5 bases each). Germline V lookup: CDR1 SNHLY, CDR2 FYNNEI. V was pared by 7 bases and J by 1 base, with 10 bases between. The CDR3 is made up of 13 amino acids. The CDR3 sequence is CASKNGAQETQYF. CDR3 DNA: TGTGCCAGCAAAAACGGGGCCCAAGAGACCCAGTACTTC.

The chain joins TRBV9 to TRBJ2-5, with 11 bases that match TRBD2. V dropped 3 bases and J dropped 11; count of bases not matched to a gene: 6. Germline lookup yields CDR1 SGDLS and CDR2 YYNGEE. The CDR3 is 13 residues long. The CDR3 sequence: CASSAERTSGQYF. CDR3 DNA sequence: TGTGCCAGCAGCGCTGAGCGGACTAGCGGGCAGTACTTC.

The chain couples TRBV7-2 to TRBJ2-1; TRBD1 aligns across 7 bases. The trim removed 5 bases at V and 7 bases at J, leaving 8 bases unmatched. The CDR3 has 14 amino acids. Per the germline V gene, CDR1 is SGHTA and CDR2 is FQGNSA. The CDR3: CASSKRQGGNEQFF. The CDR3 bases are TGTGCCAGCAGCAAACGACAGGGCGGGAATGAGCAGTTCTTC. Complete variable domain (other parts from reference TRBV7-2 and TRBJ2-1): GAGVSQSPSNKVTEKGKDVELRCDPISGHTALYWYRQSLGQGLEFLIYFQGNSAPDKSGLPSDRFSAERTGGSVSTLTIQRTQQEDSAVYLCASSKRQGGNEQFFGPGTRLTVL.

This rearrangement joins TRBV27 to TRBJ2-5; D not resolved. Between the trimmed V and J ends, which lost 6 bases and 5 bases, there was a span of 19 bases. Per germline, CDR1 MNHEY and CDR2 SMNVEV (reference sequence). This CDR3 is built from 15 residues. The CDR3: CASRVVRTLCETQYF. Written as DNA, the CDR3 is TGTGCCAGCAGGGTGGTCAGGACCCTCTGCGAGACCCAGTACTTC.

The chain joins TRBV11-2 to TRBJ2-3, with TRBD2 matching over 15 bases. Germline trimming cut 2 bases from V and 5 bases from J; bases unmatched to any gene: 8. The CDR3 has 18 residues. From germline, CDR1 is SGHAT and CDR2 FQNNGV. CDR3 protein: CASSLLGLAGGGEDTQYF. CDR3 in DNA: TGTGCCAGCAGCTTACTGGGACTAGCGGGAGGAGGCGAAGATACGCAGTATTTT.

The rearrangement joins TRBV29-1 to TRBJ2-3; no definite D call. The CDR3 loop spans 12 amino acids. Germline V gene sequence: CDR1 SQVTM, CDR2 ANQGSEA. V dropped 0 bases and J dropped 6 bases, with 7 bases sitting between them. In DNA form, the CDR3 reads TGCAGCGTTGAAGATCAGGCGGATACGCAGTATTTT. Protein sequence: CSVEDQADTQYF.

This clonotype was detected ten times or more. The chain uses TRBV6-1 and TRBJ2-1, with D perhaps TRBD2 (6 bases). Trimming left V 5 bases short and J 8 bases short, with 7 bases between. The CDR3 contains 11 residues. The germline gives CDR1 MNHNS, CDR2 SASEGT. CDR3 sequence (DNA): TGTGCCAGCAGTTCGGGGGATGAGCAGTTCTTC. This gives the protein CASSSGDEQFF.

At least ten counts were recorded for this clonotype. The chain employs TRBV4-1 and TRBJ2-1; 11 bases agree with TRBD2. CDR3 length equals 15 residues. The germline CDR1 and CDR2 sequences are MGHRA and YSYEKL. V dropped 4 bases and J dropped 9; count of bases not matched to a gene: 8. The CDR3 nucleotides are TGCGCCAGCAGCCGTCAAGTAGCGGGAGGGCTTGAGCAGTTCTTC. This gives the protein CASSRQVAGGLEQFF.

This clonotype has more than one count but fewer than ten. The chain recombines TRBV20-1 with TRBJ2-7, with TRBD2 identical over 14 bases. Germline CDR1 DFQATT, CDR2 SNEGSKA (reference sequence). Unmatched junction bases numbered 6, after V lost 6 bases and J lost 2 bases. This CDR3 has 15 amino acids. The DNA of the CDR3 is TGCAGTGCGAGACTAGCGGGGGGGGTCCCCTACGAGCAGTACTTC. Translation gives CSARLAGGVPYEQYF.

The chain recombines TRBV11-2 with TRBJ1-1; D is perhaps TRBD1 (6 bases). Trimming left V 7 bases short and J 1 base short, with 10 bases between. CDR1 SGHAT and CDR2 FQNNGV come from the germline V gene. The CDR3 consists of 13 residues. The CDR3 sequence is CASKGGSNTEAFF. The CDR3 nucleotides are TGTGCCAGCAAGGGGGGCTCGAACACTGAAGCTTTCTTT.

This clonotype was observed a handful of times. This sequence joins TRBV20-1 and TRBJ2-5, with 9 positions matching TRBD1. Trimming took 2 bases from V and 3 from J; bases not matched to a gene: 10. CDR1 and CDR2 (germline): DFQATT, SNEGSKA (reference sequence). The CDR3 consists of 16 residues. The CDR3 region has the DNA TGCAGTGCTAGATCCGGGGACAGGGTGAATGAAGAGACCCAGTACTTC. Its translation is CSARSGDRVNEETQYF.

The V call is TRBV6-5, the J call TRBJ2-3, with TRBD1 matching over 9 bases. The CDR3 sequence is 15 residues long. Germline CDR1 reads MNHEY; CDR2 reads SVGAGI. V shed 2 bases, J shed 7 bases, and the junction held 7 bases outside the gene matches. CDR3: CASSYAGQGAHTQYF. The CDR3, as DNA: TGTGCCAGCAGTTACGCGGGACAGGGAGCGCATACGCAGTATTTT.

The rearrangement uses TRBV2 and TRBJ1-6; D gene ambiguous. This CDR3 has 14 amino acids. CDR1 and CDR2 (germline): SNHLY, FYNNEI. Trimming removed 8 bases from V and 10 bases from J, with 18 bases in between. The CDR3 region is CASGRGLQESPLHF. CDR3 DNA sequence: TGTGCCAGCGGGAGAGGGTTGCAAGAATCACCCCTCCACTTT.

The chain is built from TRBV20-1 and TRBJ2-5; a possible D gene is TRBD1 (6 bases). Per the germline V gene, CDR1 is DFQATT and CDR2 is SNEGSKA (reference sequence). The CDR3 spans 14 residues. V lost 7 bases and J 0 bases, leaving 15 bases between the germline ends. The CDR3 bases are TGCAGTGTCCCACAGGGCTGGTACCAAGAGACCCAGTACTTC. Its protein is CSVPQGWYQETQYF.

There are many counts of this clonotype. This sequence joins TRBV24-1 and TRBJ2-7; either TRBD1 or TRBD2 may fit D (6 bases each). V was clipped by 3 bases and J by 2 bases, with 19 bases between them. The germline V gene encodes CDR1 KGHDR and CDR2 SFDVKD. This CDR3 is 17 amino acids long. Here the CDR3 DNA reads TGTGCCACCAGTGATCTACCACCGGGGGCAACAACCTACGAGCAGTACTTC. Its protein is CATSDLPPGATTYEQYF.

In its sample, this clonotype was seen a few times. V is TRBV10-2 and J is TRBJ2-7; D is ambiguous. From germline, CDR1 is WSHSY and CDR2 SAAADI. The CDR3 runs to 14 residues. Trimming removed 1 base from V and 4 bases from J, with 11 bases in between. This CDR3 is CASSELGNRYEQYF. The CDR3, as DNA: TGCGCCAGCAGTGAGTTGGGGAATAGGTACGAGCAGTACTTC.

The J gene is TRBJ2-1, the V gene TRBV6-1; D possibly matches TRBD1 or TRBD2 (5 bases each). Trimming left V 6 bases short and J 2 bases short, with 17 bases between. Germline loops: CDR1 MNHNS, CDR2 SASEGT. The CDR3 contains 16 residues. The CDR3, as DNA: TGTGCCAGCAGCCCGACCCAGGGACCAACCTACAATGAGCAGTTCTTC. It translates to CASSPTQGPTYNEQFF.

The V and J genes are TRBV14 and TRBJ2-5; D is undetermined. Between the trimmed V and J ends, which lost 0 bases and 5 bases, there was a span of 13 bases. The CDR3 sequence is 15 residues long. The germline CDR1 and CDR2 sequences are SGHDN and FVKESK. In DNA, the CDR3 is TGTGCCAGCAGCCAAGATCTGGCTAGGGCGGAGACCCAGTACTTC. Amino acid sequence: CASSQDLARAETQYF.

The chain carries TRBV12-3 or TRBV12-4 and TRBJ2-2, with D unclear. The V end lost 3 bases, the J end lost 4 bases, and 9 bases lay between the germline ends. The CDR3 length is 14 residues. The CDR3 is CASSFTWGTGELFF. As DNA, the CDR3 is TGTGCCAGCAGTTTTACATGGGGCACCGGGGAGCTGTTTTTT.

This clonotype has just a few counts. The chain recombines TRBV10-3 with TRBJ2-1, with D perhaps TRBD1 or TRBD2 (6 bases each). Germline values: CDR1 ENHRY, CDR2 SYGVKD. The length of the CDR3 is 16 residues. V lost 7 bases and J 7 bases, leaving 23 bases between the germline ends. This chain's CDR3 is CAITPNPGASGNEQFF. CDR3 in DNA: TGTGCCATCACCCCCAATCCGGGGGCGTCTGGGAATGAGCAGTTCTTC.

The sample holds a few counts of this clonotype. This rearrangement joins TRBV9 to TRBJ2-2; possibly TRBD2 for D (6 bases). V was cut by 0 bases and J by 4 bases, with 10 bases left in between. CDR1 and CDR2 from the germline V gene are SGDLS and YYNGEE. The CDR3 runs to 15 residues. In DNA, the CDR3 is TGTGCCAGCAGCGTAGCACTAGCTGGCACCGGGGAGCTGTTTTTT. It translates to CASSVALAGTGELFF.

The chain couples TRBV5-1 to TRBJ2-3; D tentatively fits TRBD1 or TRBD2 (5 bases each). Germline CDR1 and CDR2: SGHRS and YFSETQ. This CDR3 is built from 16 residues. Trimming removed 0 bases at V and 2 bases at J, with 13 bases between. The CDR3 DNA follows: TGCGCCAGCAGCTTGGAGGCCGGGGCTATCACAGATACGCAGTATTTT. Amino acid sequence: CASSLEAGAITDTQYF.

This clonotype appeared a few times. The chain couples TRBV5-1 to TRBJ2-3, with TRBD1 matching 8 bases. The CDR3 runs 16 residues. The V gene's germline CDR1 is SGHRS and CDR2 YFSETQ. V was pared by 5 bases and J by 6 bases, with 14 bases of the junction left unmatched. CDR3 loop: CASRLTTGEDFDTQYF. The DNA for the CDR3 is TGCGCCAGCAGGTTAACGACAGGGGAGGACTTCGATACGCAGTATTTT.

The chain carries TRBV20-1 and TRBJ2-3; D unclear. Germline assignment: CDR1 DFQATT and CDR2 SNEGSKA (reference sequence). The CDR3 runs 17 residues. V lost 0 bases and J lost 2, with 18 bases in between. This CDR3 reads CSARERMGSYSTDTQYF. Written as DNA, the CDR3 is TGCAGTGCTAGAGAGAGAATGGGATCGTATTCCACAGATACGCAGTATTTT.